The TCR beta chain under discussion was sequenced for a study of early T cells in non-severe SARS-CoV-2 infection. The overall study: Sequencing targeted bulk RNA from unsorted whole blood, leaving chains unpaired.

V was clipped by 3 bases and J by 0 bases, with 9 bases between them. The CDR3 runs 15 residues. Unique molecular identifiers tagged individual cDNA molecules. TCRdb processed the 5' RACE reads anew with MiXCR; each CDR3 protein has one entry. The sample records over 80,000 distinct CDR3 sequences, 14% being singletons. Whole-study results and caveats: VDJdb matching favored anti-spike CD8 responses, missing private and CD4 specificities.

Of note for this clonotype: Its specificity is not known.

The TCR comes from an adult who was a healthcare worker with PCR-confirmed SARS-CoV-2 infection or an uninfected control (not recorded which). Sequencing was performed on whole blood. The rearrangement joins TRBV12-3 or TRBV12-4 to TRBJ1-5; D is possibly TRBD1 (5 bases). The CDR3 DNA sequence: TGTGCCAGCAGTTTGGTAAGGGGTAGCAATCAGCCCCAGCATTTT. It is translated as CASSLVRGSNQPQHF.